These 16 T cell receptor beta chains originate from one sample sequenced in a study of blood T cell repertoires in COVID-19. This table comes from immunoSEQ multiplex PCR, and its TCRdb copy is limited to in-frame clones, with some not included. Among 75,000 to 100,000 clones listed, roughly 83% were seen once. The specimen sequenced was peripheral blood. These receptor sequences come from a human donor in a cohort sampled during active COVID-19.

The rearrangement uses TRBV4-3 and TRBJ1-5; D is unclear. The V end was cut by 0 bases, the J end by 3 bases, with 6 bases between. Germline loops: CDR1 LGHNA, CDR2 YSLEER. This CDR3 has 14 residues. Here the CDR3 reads CASSQEADNQPQHF. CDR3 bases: TGCGCCAGCAGCCAAGAGGCAGACAATCAGCCCCAGCATTTT.

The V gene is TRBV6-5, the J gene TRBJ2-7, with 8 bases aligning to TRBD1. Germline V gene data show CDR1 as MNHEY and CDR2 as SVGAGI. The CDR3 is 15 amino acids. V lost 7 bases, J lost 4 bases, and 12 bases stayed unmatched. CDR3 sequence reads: CASKPQGAGVYEQYF. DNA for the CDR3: TGTGCCAGCAAACCCCAGGGGGCTGGGGTTTACGAGCAGTACTTC.

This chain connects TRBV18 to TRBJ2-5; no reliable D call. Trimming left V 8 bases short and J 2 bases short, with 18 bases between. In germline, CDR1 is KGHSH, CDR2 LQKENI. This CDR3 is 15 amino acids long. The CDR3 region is CASTPRMGPQETQYF. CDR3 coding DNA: TGTGCCAGCACGCCAAGGATGGGCCCTCAAGAGACCCAGTACTTC. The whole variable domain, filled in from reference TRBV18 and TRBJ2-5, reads NAGVMQNPRHLVRRRGQEARLRCSPMKGHSHVYWYRQLPEEGLKFMVYLQKENIIDESGMPKERFSAEFPKEGPSILRIQQVVRGDSAAYFCASTPRMGPQETQYFGPGTRLLVL.

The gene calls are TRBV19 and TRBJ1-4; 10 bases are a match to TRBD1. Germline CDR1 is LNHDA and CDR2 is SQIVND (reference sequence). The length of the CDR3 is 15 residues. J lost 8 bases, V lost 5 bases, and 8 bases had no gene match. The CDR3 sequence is CASSPHDRGREKLFF. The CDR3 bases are TGTGCCAGTAGTCCCCACGACAGGGGGCGCGAAAAACTGTTTTTT.

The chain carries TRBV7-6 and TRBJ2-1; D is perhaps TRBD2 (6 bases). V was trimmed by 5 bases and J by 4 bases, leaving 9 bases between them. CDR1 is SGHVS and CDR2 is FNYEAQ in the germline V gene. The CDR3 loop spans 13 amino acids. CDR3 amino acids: CASSPTSYNEQFF. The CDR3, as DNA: TGTGCCAGCAGCCCGACTAGTTACAATGAGCAGTTCTTC.

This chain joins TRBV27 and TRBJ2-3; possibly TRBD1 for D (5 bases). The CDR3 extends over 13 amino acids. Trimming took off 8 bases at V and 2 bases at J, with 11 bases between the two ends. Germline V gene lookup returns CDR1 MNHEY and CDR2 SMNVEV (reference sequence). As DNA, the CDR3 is TGTGCCAGCGGACATAGACCCACAGATACGCAGTATTTT. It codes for CASGHRPTDTQYF.

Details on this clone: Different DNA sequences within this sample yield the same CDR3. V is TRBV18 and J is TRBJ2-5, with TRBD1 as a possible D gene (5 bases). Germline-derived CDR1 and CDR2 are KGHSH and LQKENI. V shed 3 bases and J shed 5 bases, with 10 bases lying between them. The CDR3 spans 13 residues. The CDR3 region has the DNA TGTGCCAGCTCACCGGGGCAGAAGGAGACCCAGTACTTC. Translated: CASSPGQKETQYF.

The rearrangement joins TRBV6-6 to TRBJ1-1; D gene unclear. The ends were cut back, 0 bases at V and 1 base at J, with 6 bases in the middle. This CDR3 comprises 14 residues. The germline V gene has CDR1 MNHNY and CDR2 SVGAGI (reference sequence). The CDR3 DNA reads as TGTGCCAGCAGTTACTCGAGACAGAACACTGAAGCTTTCTTT. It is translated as CASSYSRQNTEAFF.

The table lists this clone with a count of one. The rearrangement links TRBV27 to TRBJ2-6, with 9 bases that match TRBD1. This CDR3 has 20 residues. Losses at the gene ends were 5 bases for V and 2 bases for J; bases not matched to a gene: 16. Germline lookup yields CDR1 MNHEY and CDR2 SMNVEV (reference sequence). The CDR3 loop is CASSMRIPGQGRAGANVLTF. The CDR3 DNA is TGTGCCAGCAGTATGCGGATACCGGGACAGGGACGAGCTGGGGCCAACGTCCTGACTTTC.

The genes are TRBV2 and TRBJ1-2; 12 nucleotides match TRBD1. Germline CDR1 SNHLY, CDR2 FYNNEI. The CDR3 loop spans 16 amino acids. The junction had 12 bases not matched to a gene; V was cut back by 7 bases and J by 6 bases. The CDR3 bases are TGTGCCAGCACCACCCCCGGGACAGGGGGCCCCGATGGCTACACCTTC. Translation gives CASTTPGTGGPDGYTF.

In DNA form, the CDR3 reads TGTGCCAGTAGTATAAGTACAGGGGAATTCGACTATGGCTACACCTTC. It translates to CASSISTGEFDYGYTF. J is TRBJ1-2 and V is TRBV19, with 7 positions matching TRBD1. The germline CDR1 and CDR2 sequences are LNHDA and SQIVND (reference sequence). The CDR3 consists of 16 residues. The V and J ends lost 2 bases and 3 bases, in that order; junction bases with no gene match: 9.

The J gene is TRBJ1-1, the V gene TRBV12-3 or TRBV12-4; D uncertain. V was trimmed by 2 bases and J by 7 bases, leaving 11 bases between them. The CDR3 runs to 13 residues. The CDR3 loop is CASSLRVQVEAFF. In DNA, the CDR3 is TGTGCCAGCAGTTTACGGGTTCAAGTTGAAGCTTTCTTT.

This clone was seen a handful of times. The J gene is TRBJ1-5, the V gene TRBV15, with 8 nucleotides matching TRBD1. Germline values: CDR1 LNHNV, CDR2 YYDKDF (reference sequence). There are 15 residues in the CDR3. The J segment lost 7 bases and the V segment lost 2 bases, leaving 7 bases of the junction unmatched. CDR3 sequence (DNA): TGTGCCACCAGCAGATTAGGACAGGGAGGACAGCCCCAGCATTTT. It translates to CATSRLGQGGQPQHF.

The DNA of the CDR3 is TGTGCCAGCTCACCCTCGGGACAGTATGAAAAACTGTTTTTT. Its translation: CASSPSGQYEKLFF. J is TRBJ1-4 and V is TRBV18, with 7 positions matching TRBD1. CDR1 is KGHSH and CDR2 is LQKENI in the germline V gene. Trimming cost V 3 bases and J 6 bases; bases outside gene matches: 4. The CDR3 runs to 14 residues.

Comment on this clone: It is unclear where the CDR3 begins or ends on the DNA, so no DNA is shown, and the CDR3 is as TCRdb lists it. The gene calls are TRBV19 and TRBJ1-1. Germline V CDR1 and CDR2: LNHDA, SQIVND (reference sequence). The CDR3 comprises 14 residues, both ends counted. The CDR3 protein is CASTSGGQNTEAFF.

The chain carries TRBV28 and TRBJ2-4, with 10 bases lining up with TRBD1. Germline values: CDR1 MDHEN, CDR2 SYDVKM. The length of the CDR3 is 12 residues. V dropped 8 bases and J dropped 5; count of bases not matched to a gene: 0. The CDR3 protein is CASGQGENIQYF. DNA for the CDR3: TGTGCCAGCGGACAGGGGGAAAACATTCAGTACTTC.